Below are 13 T cell receptor beta chains sequenced from a single sample in a study of T-cell reconstitution after alpha-beta-depleted transplantation in children. Unique molecular identifiers were used to barcode this TCRbeta library. TCRdb fed the PCR reads into MiXCR, producing one record per CDR3 protein. The table lists 450,000 to 500,000 distinct CDR3 sequences, about an eighth of them singletons. The specimen comprised PBMCs from the stem cell graft donor, sampled from the stem cell graft. These receptor sequences come from a human donor who donated a stem cell graft to a child with combined immunodeficiency.

The rearrangement links TRBV20-1 to TRBJ1-1; unclear D gene. Germline assignment: CDR1 DFQATT and CDR2 SNEGSKA (reference sequence). The V and J ends lost 5 bases and 1 base respectively, with 17 bases between them. CDR3 length: 15 amino acids. The DNA of the CDR3 is TGCAGTGCTTCTTCAGGATTAGAGAGGAACACTGAAGCTTTCTTT. This gives the protein CSASSGLERNTEAFF.

This chain uses TRBV20-1 with TRBJ1-2; 8 nucleotides match TRBD1. Germline CDR1 is DFQATT and CDR2 is SNEGSKA (reference sequence). V shed 0 bases, J shed 1 base, and the junction held 10 bases outside the gene matches. The CDR3 is 17 residues long. The DNA for the CDR3 is TGCAGTGCTAGAGAGGGTTTTGGCAGGGGGCATAACTATGGCTACACCTTC. Its translation: CSAREGFGRGHNYGYTF.

The chain carries TRBV29-1 and TRBJ2-1; D may be TRBD2 (5 bases). Germline loops: CDR1 SQVTM, CDR2 ANQGSEA. The CDR3 is 10 residues long. V lost 5 bases to trimming and J lost 9 bases, with 8 bases between them. In nucleotides, the CDR3 is TGCAGCGTTCTAGCCGGTGAGCAGTTCTTC. This codes for CSVLAGEQFF.

The rearrangement uses TRBV12-3 or TRBV12-4 and TRBJ1-3, with D unresolved. The CDR3 length is 15 residues. Trimming shortened V by 6 bases and J by 2 bases, and 14 bases separated the two germline ends. The CDR3 sequence is CASRDWRRPGNTIYF. The CDR3 DNA sequence: TGTGCCAGCAGGGATTGGAGGAGGCCTGGAAACACCATATATTTT.

V is TRBV12-3 or TRBV12-4 and J is TRBJ2-7; D is unclear. This CDR3 is built from 14 residues. Trimming took 2 bases from V and 0 from J, leaving 8 bases between them. The CDR3 is CASSLTDLSYEQYF. The CDR3 nucleotides read TGTGCCAGCAGTTTAACAGACCTCTCCTACGAGCAGTACTTC.

This clonotype was found a few times. The chain uses TRBV12-3 or TRBV12-4 and TRBJ2-1; D may correspond to TRBD1 or TRBD2 (5 bases each). Trimming shortened V by 6 bases and J by 1 base, and 22 bases separated the two germline ends. This CDR3 has 18 residues. The CDR3 coding sequence is TGTGCCAGCAGGACCACTTTACCAGGGACGGGGTCCTACAATGAGCAGTTCTTC. Translated, it gives CASRTTLPGTGSYNEQFF.

CDR3 protein: CASSLEARANVLTF. As DNA, the CDR3 is TGTGCCAGCAGCTTAGAAGCAAGGGCCAACGTCCTGACTTTC. The gene calls are TRBV7-9 and TRBJ2-6; D is ambiguous. CDR1 and CDR2 (germline): SEHNR, FQNEAQ (reference sequence). The CDR3 length is 14 residues. V lost 1 base and J lost 5, with 6 bases in between.

V is TRBV28 and J is TRBJ2-7; D possibly matches TRBD1 or TRBD2 (5 bases each). Germline loops: CDR1 MDHEN, CDR2 SYDVKM. This CDR3 spans 17 amino acids. The V end lost 3 bases, the J end lost 2 bases, and 20 bases lay between the germline ends. The CDR3 coding sequence is TGTGCCAGCAGTTTCGGGACGACGGATGTACCCACCTACGAGCAGTACTTC. Its translation is CASSFGTTDVPTYEQYF.

This chain connects TRBV10-3 to TRBJ2-6; D is perhaps TRBD1 (6 bases). Germline V gene sequence: CDR1 ENHRY, CDR2 SYGVKD. This CDR3 is built from 16 residues. V shed 4 bases and J shed 2 bases, with 12 bases lying between them. The CDR3 sequence is CAISAEGVTGANVLTF. The CDR3 nucleotides are TGTGCCATCAGTGCCGAGGGGGTTACTGGGGCCAACGTCCTGACTTTC.

The chain has TRBV6-1 and TRBJ2-1; TRBD1 matches 9 bases. V lost 1 base to trimming and J lost 6 bases; unmatched junction nucleotides: 4. The CDR3 extends over 15 amino acids. Germline lookup yields CDR1 MNHNS and CDR2 SASEGT. The CDR3 loop reads CASSEGQGEVNEQFF. For the CDR3, the DNA is TGTGCCAGCAGTGAAGGACAGGGGGAGGTCAATGAGCAGTTCTTC.

In this sample, this clonotype turned up a few times. V usage is TRBV11-2 and J usage is TRBJ2-2; the match to TRBD2 covers 13 bases. The CDR3 is 20 amino acids. The germline CDR1 and CDR2 sequences are SGHAT and FQNNGV. Trimming removed 5 bases from V and 4 bases from J; junction bases left unmatched: 16. The CDR3 DNA reads as TGTGCCAGCAGCCCCTGGACTAGCGGGAGCCCCTTCGTGAGCACCGGGGAGCTGTTTTTT. Its protein product is CASSPWTSGSPFVSTGELFF.

V and J are TRBV6-1 and TRBJ2-7, with 7 nucleotides matching TRBD1. This CDR3 has 13 amino acids. With V trimmed by 6 bases and J by 3 bases, 5 bases remained unmatched. Germline V CDR1 and CDR2: MNHNS, SASEGT. The CDR3 DNA sequence: TGTGCCAGCAGCACCCGGGACAGCTACGAGCAGTACTTC. It yields the protein CASSTRDSYEQYF.

The rearrangement joins TRBV4-3 to TRBJ2-6; no definite D call. Germline loops: CDR1 LGHNA, CDR2 YSLEER. The length of the CDR3 is 17 residues. The V gene lost 3 bases and the J gene lost 0 bases, with 12 bases spanning the gap. The CDR3 sequence is CASSQNRADSGANVLTF. The CDR3 DNA sequence: TGCGCCAGCAGCCAGAATCGGGCAGACTCTGGGGCCAACGTCCTGACTTTC.